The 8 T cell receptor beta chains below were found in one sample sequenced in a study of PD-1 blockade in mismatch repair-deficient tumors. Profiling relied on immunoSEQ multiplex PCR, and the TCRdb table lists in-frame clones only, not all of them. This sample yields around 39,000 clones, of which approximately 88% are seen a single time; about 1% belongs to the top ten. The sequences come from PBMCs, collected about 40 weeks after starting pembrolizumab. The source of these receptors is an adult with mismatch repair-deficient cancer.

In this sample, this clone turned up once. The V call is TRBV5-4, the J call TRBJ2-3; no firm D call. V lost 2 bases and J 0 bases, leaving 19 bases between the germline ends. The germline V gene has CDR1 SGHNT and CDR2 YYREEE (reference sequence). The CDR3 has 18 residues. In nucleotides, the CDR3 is TGTGCCAGCAGCTTCCGTACAGTTTCGTGGGCTAGCACAGATACGCAGTATTTT. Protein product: CASSFRTVSWASTDTQYF.

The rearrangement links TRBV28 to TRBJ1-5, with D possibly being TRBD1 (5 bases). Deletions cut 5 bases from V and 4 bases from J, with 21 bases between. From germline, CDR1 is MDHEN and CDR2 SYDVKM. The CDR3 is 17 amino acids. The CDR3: CASSGASGGVENQPQHF. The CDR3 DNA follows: TGTGCCAGCAGTGGCGCCTCGGGGGGGGTAGAGAATCAGCCCCAGCATTTT.

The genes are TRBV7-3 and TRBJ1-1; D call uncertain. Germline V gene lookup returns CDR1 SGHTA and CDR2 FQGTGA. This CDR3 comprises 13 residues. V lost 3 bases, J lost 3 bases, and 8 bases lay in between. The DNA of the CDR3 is TGTGCCAGCAGCTTTTCCACGGACACTGAAGCTTTCTTT. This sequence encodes CASSFSTDTEAFF.

The CDR3 loop reads CASRGQGNTEAFF. The CDR3 DNA is TGCGCCAGCAGAGGACAGGGAAACACTGAAGCTTTCTTT. The chain couples TRBV10-1 to TRBJ1-1; the match to TRBD1 covers 8 bases. The length of the CDR3 is 13 residues. V was clipped by 6 bases and J by 2 bases; unmatched bases: 2. Germline CDR1 and CDR2: WNHNN and SYGVQD (reference sequence).

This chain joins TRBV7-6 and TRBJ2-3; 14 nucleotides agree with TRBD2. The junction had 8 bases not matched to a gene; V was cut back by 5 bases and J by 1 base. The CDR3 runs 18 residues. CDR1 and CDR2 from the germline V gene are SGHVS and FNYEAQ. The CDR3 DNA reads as TGTGCCAGCAGCCCGGGACTAGCGGGAGAATACGGCACAGATACGCAGTATTTT. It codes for CASSPGLAGEYGTDTQYF.

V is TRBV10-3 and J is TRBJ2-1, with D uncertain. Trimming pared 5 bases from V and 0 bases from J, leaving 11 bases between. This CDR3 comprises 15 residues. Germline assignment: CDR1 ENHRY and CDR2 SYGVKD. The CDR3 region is CAISKDLNSYNEQFF. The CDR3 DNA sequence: TGTGCCATCAGTAAAGACTTGAACTCCTACAATGAGCAGTTCTTC.

The CDR3 nucleotides read TGCGCCAGCAGCTTGGGGACAGGTTCATTCACTGAAGCTTTCTTT. Its translation is CASSLGTGSFTEAFF. The chain carries TRBV5-1 and TRBJ1-1; 7 bases map to TRBD1. Per the germline V gene, CDR1 is SGHRS and CDR2 is YFSETQ. This CDR3 comprises 15 residues. Trimming at V came to 0 bases and at J to 4 bases, leaving 6 bases not matched to a gene.

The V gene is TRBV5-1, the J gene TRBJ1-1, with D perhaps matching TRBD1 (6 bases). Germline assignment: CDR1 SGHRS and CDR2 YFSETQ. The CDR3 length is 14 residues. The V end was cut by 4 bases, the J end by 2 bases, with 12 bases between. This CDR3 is CASSTRTDNTEAFF. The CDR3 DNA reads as TGCGCCAGCAGCACCCGGACAGACAACACTGAAGCTTTCTTT.